This is a list of T cell receptor beta chains from one sample in a study of Tregs in tolerant kidney transplant recipients. The repertoire was sequenced with immunoSEQ multiplex PCR; TCRdb's copy has only in-frame clones and lacks some. The sample lists 55,000 to 80,000 clones; more than 95% were seen once. Sequenced here: Tregs from blood, sampled before the transplant. These receptors were taken from a human donor who received a combined kidney and bone marrow transplant. The CDR3 runs from the conserved cysteine through the conserved F or W. D genes are given only for firm matches. Where a row states a size, it is once, few, many or the class of an expanded clone; other rows omit it.

d_gene	v_gene	j_gene	abundance	CDR3aa	CDR3nt
TRBD1	TRBV4-2	TRBJ1-1	.	CASSQGDRANTEAFF	TGTGCCAGCAGCCAAGGCGACAGGGCGAACACTGAAGCTTTCTTT
TRBD2	TRBV11-3	TRBJ2-7	.	CASSLGNLAGGPAYEQYF	TGTGCCAGCAGCTTAGGAAACCTAGCGGGAGGGCCTGCCTACGAGCAGTACTTC
.	TRBV5-1	TRBJ1-4	.	CASSLVGVDEKLFF	TGCGCCAGCAGCTTGGTAGGGGTGGATGAAAAACTGTTTTTT
TRBD2	TRBV5-1	TRBJ2-1	.	CASRTSGTNEQFF	TGCGCCAGCAGGACTAGCGGGACCAATGAGCAGTTCTTC
.	TRBV5-4	TRBJ2-5	.	CASSAGGSQETQYF	TGTGCCAGCAGTGCGGGCGGAAGCCAAGAGACCCAGTACTTC
TRBD1	TRBV5-1	TRBJ2-1	.	CASSLRQGIVDEQFF	TGCGCCAGCAGCTTGCGACAGGGGATTGTCGATGAGCAGTTCTTC
.	TRBV9	TRBJ1-4	.	CASSGAARATNEKLFF	TGTGCCAGCAGCGGGGCTGCGCGGGCAACTAATGAAAAACTGTTTTTT
TRBD1	TRBV7-8	TRBJ1-1	.	CASSLRDRNTEAFF	TGTGCCAGCAGCCTCCGGGACAGGAACACTGAAGCTTTCTTT
.	TRBV15	TRBJ1-1	.	CATSIRLTGITEAFF	TGTGCCACCAGCATCCGATTAACAGGGATAACTGAAGCTTTCTTT
.	TRBV7-6	TRBJ1-1	.	CASSQTDSAFAEAFF	TGTGCCAGCAGCCAAACGGACAGTGCCTTCGCTGAAGCTTTCTTT
TRBD1	TRBV18	TRBJ2-1	.	CASSPLRGGNNEQFF	TGTGCCAGCTCACCACTAAGAGGGGGCAACAATGAGCAGTTCTTC
.	TRBV4-2	TRBJ1-1	.	CASSQDWADTEAFF	TGTGCCAGCAGCCAAGATTGGGCAGACACTGAAGCTTTCTTT
.	TRBV27	TRBJ1-2	.	CASSRDSSYGYTF	TGTGCCAGCAGTCGTGATTCGAGCTATGGCTACACCTTC
TRBD1	TRBV10-3	TRBJ1-2	.	CAAGQGASYGYTF	TGTGCCGCCGGACAGGGGGCTTCCTATGGCTACACCTTC
.	TRBV9	TRBJ2-3	.	CASSSGHRAGTDTQYF	TGTGCCAGCAGCTCAGGCCATCGAGCCGGCACAGATACGCAGTATTTT
.	TRBV6-6	TRBJ1-1	.	CASSSWRDGGTEAFF	TGTGCCAGCAGTTCCTGGCGCGACGGGGGGACTGAAGCTTTCTTT
.	TRBV27	TRBJ2-5	.	CASSSEFSGEETQYF	TGTGCCAGCAGTTCAGAATTTTCGGGGGAAGAGACCCAGTACTTC
.	TRBV4-2	TRBJ2-3	.	CASSQEDRVADTQYF	TGTGCCAGCAGCCAAGAAGACCGGGTTGCAGATACGCAGTATTTT
TRBD1	TRBV2	TRBJ1-6	.	CASRRLTGGNSPLHF	TGTGCCAGCAGGCGGTTAACAGGGGGTAATTCACCCCTCCACTTT
.	TRBV4-1	TRBJ2-5	once	CASSQRTGGETQYF	TGCGCCAGCAGCCAGAGGACCGGAGGGGAGACCCAGTACTTC
TRBD1	TRBV5-1	TRBJ1-1	.	CASRPGQWNTEAFF	TGCGCCAGCAGACCGGGACAGTGGAACACTGAAGCTTTCTTT
.	TRBV7-3	TRBJ2-7	.	CASSAAGLMPYEQYF	TGTGCCAGCAGCGCCGCGGGGTTGATGCCCTACGAGCAGTACTTC
TRBD2	TRBV18	TRBJ2-1	.	CASLFGRLAGGPHEQFF	TGTGCCAGCCTCTTCGGACGACTAGCGGGAGGGCCCCATGAGCAGTTCTTC
TRBD1	TRBV2	TRBJ1-2	.	CASIIRWDSYGYTF	TGTGCCAGCATCATTAGATGGGACAGCTATGGCTACACCTTC
.	TRBV30	TRBJ2-7	.	CAWSTESQGSLYEQYF	TGTGCCTGGAGTACCGAATCCCAGGGAAGCCTTTACGAGCAGTACTTC
TRBD2	TRBV5-6	TRBJ2-7	.	CASSLGLAGSPYEQYF	TGTGCCAGCAGCTTAGGGCTAGCGGGGAGTCCCTACGAGCAGTACTTC
TRBD1	TRBV28	TRBJ1-2	.	CATGQALYGYTF	TGTGCCACCGGACAGGCCCTCTATGGCTACACCTTC
.	TRBV6-5	TRBJ1-5	.	CASSWGVGQAQHF	TGTGCCAGCAGTTGGGGGGTGGGGCAGGCCCAGCATTTT
TRBD1	TRBV18	TRBJ1-1	.	CASSPTGTSEAFF	TGTGCCAGCTCACCGACAGGGACCTCTGAAGCTTTCTTT
.	TRBV5-1	TRBJ2-1	.	CASSLAQNYNEQFF	TGCGCCAGCAGCTTGGCTCAGAACTACAATGAGCAGTTCTTC
TRBD1	TRBV7-9	TRBJ2-7	.	CASTIAGTGVHEQYF	TGTGCCAGCACCATCGCCGGGACAGGGGTCCACGAGCAGTACTTC
.	TRBV7-2	TRBJ2-3	.	CASSAGPWTRTDTQYF	TGTGCCAGCAGCGCAGGCCCCTGGACTCGTACAGATACGCAGTATTTT